What follows are 10 T cell receptor beta chains derived from one specimen sequenced in a study of T cell responses to AZD1222 COVID-19 vaccine. Only in-frame clones appear in the TCRdb table, and some are missing; sequencing was by immunoSEQ multiplex PCR. Altogether under 200,000 clones are present, about 91% being singletons, with the ten largest covering 1.3%. Sequences were derived from peripheral blood, sampled 28 days after the second AZD1222 dose. The receptors originated from an adult who received the AZD1222 COVID-19 vaccine.

The chain joins TRBV7-9 to TRBJ1-4; perhaps TRBD1 as D (5 bases). Germline lookup yields CDR1 SEHNR and CDR2 FQNEAQ (reference sequence). CDR3 length: 13 residues. V was pared by 5 bases and J by 8 bases, with 12 bases between. CDR3 residues: CASSRGTAEKLFF. DNA for the CDR3: TGTGCCAGCAGCCGAGGGACTGCCGAAAAACTGTTTTTT.

The rearrangement links TRBV4-1 to TRBJ2-7; possibly TRBD1 for D (6 bases). The CDR3 is made up of 17 amino acids. The germline V gene encodes CDR1 MGHRA and CDR2 YSYEKL. With 4 bases removed from V and 2 bases from J, the gap between germline ends came to 21 bases. DNA of the CDR3: TGCGCCAGCAGCCCAACTCCGGTGGGGGCTCCAACCTACGAGCAGTACTTC. Residues: CASSPTPVGAPTYEQYF.

This chain links TRBV30 with TRBJ1-2; TRBD1 is a possible D gene (6 bases). In germline, CDR1 is GTSNPN, CDR2 SVGIG (reference sequence). V lost 6 bases, J lost 6 bases, and 20 bases lay in between. There are 14 residues in the CDR3. The CDR3 protein is CACPGQGFLNGYTF. The CDR3 DNA reads TGTGCCTGCCCAGGGCAGGGGTTCTTGAATGGCTACACCTTC.

The gene calls are TRBV5-1 and TRBJ1-1, with TRBD1 identical over 7 bases. J was trimmed by 4 bases and V by 0 bases; bases with no gene match: 3. Germline assignment: CDR1 SGHRS and CDR2 YFSETQ. CDR3 length: 14 amino acids. CDR3 sequence (DNA): TGCGCCAGCAGCTTGGTGAAGGGGGCCACTGAAGCTTTCTTT. Translated, it gives CASSLVKGATEAFF.

This clone is a singleton in its sample. The chain carries TRBV6-1 and TRBJ1-1; D uncertain. The V and J ends lost 2 bases and 0 bases respectively, with 10 bases between them. Germline lookup yields CDR1 MNHNS and CDR2 SASEGT. CDR3 length equals 15 residues. Here the CDR3 reads CASSERGSVNTEAFF. In nucleotides, the CDR3 is TGTGCCAGCAGTGAACGCGGCAGTGTGAACACTGAAGCTTTCTTT.

The V and J genes are TRBV18 and TRBJ1-4; D gene unclear. V lost 0 bases to trimming and J lost 8 bases, with 13 bases between them. CDR1 is KGHSH and CDR2 is LQKENI in the germline V gene. The CDR3 runs to 15 residues. CDR3 loop: CASSPPNLKSEKLFF. The CDR3 DNA sequence: TGTGCCAGCTCACCACCGAATCTAAAGTCAGAAAAACTGTTTTTT.

The chain carries TRBV30 and TRBJ1-2; D ambiguous. V lost 7 bases and J lost 3, with 12 bases in between. This CDR3 is built from 12 residues. CDR1 and CDR2 (germline): GTSNPN, SVGIG (reference sequence). The CDR3 DNA reads as TGTGCCTCCCCGAGGCAGTACTATGGCTACACCTTC. This codes for CASPRQYYGYTF.

The chain is built from TRBV18 and TRBJ1-1; a possible D gene is TRBD1 (5 bases). V was cut by 3 bases and J by 1 base, with 12 bases left in between. Per the germline V gene, CDR1 is KGHSH and CDR2 is LQKENI. The CDR3 extends over 15 amino acids. The DNA for the CDR3 is TGTGCCAGCTCACCCACTCAGGGAGGGAACACTGAAGCTTTCTTT. Translated: CASSPTQGGNTEAFF.

The chain employs TRBV28 and TRBJ1-2; D gene ambiguous. The CDR3 has 12 amino acids. The germline V and J ends were trimmed by 7 bases and 1 base, with 7 bases remaining between them. CDR1 is MDHEN, CDR2 SYDVKM, per germline. Written as DNA, the CDR3 is TGTGCCAGCAATGGATTTAACTATGGCTACACCTTC. It is translated as CASNGFNYGYTF.

Only a few counts were recorded for this clone. This chain joins TRBV29-1 and TRBJ1-2, with D tentatively TRBD1 (6 bases). Looked up from germline, CDR1 is SQVTM and CDR2 is ANQGSEA. There are 12 residues in the CDR3. Trimming took off 0 bases at V and 4 bases at J, with 6 bases between the two ends. CDR3 protein: CSVEEQGYGYTF. CDR3 nucleotides: TGCAGCGTTGAAGAACAGGGCTATGGCTACACCTTC.